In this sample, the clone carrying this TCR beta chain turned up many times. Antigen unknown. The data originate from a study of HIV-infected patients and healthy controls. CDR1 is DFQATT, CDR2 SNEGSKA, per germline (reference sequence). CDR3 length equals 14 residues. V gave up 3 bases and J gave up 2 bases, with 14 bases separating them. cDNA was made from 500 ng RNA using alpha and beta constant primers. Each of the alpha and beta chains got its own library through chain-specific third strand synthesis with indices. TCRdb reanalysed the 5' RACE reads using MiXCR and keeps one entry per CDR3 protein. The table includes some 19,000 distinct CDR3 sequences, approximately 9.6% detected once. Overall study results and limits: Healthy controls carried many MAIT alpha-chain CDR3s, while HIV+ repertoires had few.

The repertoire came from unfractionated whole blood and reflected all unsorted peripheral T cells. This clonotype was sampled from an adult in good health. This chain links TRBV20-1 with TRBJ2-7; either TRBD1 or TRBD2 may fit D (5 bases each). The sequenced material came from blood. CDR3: CSASRGGSPYEQYF. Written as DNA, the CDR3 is TGCAGTGCTAGTCGGGGCGGAAGTCCCTACGAGCAGTACTTC.